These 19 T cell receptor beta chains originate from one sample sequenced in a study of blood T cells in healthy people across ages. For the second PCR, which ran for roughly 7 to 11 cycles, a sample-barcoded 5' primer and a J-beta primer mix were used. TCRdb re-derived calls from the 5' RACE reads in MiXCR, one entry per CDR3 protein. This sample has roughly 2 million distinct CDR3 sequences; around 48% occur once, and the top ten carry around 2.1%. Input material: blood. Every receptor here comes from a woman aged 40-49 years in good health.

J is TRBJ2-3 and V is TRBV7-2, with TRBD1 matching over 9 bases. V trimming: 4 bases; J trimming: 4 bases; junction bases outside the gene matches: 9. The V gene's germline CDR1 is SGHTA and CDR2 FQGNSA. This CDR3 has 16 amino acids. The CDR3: CASSSGQGRVADTQYF. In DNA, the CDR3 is TGTGCCAGCAGCTCTGGACAGGGGAGGGTCGCAGATACGCAGTATTTT.

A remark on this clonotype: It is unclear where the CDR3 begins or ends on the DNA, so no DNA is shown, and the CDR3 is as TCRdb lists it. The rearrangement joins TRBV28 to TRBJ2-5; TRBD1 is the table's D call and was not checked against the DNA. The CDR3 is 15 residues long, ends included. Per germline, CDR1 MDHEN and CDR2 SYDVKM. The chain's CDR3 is CASSLSGRVILAQYF.

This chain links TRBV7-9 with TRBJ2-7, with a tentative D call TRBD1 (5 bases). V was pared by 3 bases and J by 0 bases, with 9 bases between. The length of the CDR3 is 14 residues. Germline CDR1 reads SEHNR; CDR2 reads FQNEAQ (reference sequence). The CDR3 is CASSFSGLSYEQYF. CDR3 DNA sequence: TGTGCCAGCAGCTTTTCAGGGCTCTCCTACGAGCAGTACTTC.

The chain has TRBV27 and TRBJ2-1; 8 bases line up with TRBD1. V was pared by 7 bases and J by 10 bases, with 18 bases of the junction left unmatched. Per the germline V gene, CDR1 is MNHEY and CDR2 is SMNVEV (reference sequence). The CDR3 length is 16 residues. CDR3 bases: TGTGCCAGCAACTCCCGGCGCGGACAGGGTTCCGAGGAGCAGTTCTTC. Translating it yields CASNSRRGQGSEEQFF.

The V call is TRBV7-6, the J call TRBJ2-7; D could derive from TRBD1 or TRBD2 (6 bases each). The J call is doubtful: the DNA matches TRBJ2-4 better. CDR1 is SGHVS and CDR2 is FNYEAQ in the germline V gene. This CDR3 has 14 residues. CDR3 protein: CASSLVTGGDIQYF. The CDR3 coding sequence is TGTGCCAGCAGCTTAGTGACAGGAGGGGACATTCAGTACTTC.

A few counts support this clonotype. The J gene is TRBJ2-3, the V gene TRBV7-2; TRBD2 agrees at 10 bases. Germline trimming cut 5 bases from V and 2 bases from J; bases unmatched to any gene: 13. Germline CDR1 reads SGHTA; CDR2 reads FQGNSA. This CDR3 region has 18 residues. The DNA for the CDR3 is TGTGCCAGCAGCAAACGCCCCACTAGCGGGGCCTCCACAGATACGCAGTATTTT. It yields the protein CASSKRPTSGASTDTQYF.

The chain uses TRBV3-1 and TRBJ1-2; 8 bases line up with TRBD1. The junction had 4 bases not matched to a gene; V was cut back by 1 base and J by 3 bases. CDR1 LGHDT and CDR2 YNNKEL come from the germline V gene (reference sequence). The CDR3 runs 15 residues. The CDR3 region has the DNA TGTGCCAGCAGCCAAGTGGGACAGGAGTACTATGGCTACACCTTC. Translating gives CASSQVGQEYYGYTF.

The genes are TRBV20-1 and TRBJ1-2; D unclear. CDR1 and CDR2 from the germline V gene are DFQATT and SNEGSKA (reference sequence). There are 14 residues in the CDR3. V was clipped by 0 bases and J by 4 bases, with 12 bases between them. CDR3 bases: TGCAGTGCTAGAGATTACGGGGTTGCCTATGGCTACACCTTC. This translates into CSARDYGVAYGYTF.

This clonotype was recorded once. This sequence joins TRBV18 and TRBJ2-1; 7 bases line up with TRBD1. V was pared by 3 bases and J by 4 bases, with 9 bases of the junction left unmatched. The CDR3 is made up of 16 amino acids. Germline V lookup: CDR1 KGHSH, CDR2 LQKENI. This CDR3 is CASSPKRGPVYNEQFF. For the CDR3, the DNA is TGTGCCAGCTCACCGAAAAGGGGGCCTGTTTACAATGAGCAGTTCTTC.

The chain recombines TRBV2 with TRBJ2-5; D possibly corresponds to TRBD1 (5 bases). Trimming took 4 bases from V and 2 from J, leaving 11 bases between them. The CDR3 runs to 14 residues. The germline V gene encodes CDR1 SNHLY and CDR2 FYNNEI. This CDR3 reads CASSVLTAQETQYF. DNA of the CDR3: TGTGCCAGCAGTGTATTGACAGCTCAAGAGACCCAGTACTTC.

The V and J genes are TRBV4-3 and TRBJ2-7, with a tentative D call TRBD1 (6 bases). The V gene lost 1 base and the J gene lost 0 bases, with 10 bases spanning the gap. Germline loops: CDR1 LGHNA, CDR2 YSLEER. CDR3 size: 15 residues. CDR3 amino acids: CASSQGQESSYEQYF. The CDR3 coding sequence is TGCGCCAGCAGCCAAGGACAGGAGAGCTCCTACGAGCAGTACTTC.

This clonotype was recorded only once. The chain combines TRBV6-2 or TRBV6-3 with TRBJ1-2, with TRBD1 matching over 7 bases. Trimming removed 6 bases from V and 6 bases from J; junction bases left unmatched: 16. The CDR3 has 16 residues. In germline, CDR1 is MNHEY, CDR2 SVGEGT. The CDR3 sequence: CASRHHRDSAYNGYTF. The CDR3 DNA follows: TGTGCCAGCAGGCACCACCGGGACAGCGCTTACAATGGCTACACCTTC.

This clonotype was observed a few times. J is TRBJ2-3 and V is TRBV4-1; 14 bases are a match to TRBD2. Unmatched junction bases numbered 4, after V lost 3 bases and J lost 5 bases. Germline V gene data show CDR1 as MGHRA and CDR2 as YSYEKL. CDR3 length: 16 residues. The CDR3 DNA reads TGCGCCAGCAGCCATGGACTAGCGGGGGGAATAGATACGCAGTATTTT. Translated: CASSHGLAGGIDTQYF.

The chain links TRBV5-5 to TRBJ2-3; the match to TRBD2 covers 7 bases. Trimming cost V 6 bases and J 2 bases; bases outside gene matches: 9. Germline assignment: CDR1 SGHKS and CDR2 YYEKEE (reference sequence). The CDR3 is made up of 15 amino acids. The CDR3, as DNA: TGTGCCAGCAACAGGAGAGCGGGGCTCACAGATACGCAGTATTTT. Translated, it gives CASNRRAGLTDTQYF. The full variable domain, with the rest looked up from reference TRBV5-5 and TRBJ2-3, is DAGVTQSPTHLIKTRGQQVTLRCSPISGHKSVSWYQQVLGQGPQFIFQYYEKEERGRGNFPDRFSARQFPNYSSELNVNALLLGDSALYLCASNRRAGLTDTQYFGPGTRLTVL.

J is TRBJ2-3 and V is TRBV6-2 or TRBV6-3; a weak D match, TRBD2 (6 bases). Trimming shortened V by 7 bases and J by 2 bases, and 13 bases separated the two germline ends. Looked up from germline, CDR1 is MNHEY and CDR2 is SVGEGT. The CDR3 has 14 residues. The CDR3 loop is CASTPAGFTDTQYF. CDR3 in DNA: TGTGCCAGCACCCCTGCGGGATTCACAGATACGCAGTATTTT.

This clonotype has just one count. CDR3 DNA: TGTGCCAGCACGCCGGGGAATACGCAGTATTTT. Translating it yields CASTPGNTQYF. J is TRBJ2-3 and V is TRBV12-3 or TRBV12-4; tentative D call: TRBD2 (5 bases). Trimming took 7 bases from V and 7 from J, leaving 9 bases between them. The CDR3 extends over 11 amino acids.

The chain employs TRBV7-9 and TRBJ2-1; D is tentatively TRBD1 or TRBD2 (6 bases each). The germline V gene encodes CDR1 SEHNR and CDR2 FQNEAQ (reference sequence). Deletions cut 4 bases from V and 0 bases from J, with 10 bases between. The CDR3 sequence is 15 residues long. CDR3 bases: TGTGCCAGCAGCTGGGGGGCCACCTCCTACAATGAGCAGTTCTTC. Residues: CASSWGATSYNEQFF.

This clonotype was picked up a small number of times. The CDR3 here is CASINRETETQYF. CDR3 nucleotides: TGTGCCAGTATCAACAGGGAAACCGAGACCCAGTACTTC. This chain links TRBV28 with TRBJ2-5; a weak D match, TRBD1 (6 bases). CDR3 size: 13 residues. CDR1 and CDR2 (germline): MDHEN, SYDVKM. Trimming stripped 9 bases from V and 5 bases from J, with 16 bases between.

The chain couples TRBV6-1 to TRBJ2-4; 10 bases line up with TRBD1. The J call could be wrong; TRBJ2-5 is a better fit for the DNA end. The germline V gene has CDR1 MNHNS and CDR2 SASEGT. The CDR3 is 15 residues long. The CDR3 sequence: CASSSGTGVFGTQYF. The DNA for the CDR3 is TGTGCCAGCAGTTCCGGGACAGGGGTCTTCGGGACCCAGTACTTC.